Listed below are T cell receptor beta chains from one sample, sequenced in a study of blood T cell repertoires in COVID-19. Produced via immunoSEQ multiplex PCR; TCRdb's table is partial and in-frame only. The sample lists hundreds of thousands of clones; 87% were seen once. Sequenced material: peripheral blood. All receptors come from a woman in her forties who had recovered from COVID-19. Each CDR3 is given without its conserved first and last residue.

V	J	CDR3
TRBV5-6	TRBJ1-6	ASSLGPGRRSPLH
TRBV4-3	TRBJ1-2	ASSQETGSYGYT
TRBV29-1	TRBJ2-2	SVASGGYGELF
TRBV7-9	TRBJ1-1	ASSFLLPEAF
TRBV30	TRBJ2-1	ACHLGGTLNEQF
TRBV18	TRBJ1-1	ASSHNTNTEAF
TRBV9	TRBJ1-1	ASSVGPFMNTEAF
TRBV11-2	TRBJ1-2	ASSPTGNYGYT
TRBV9	TRBJ2-5	ASSPSGLQETQY
TRBV6-1	TRBJ1-5	ASSEHGQGGYSNQPQH
TRBV7-2	TRBJ2-3	ASSLALAGGPH
TRBV6-5	TRBJ2-1	ASSSGLAGVPNEQF
TRBV5-1	TRBJ1-1	ASSLGAMDTEAF
TRBV10-3	TRBJ2-7	ATSGGAQY
TRBV7-2	TRBJ1-2	ASSFPLYGYT
TRBV7-6	TRBJ1-6	ASSLGTVRGSPLH
TRBV4-3	TRBJ1-2	ASSQSTGWGYT
TRBV10-2	TRBJ1-1	ASSERGMNTEAF
TRBV7-8	TRBJ2-6	ASSPTGSSSGANVLT
TRBV5-1	TRBJ1-6	ASSLYRGSPLH
TRBV30	TRBJ2-7	AWSVKYTKVTYEQY
TRBV11-2	TRBJ2-4	ASSAPSDTKRVKNIQY
TRBV11-2	TRBJ2-3	ASSLGNSGSTDTQY
TRBV6-5	TRBJ2-5	AAQRQEETQY
TRBV5-4	TRBJ2-2	ASSVQGNGELF
TRBV28	TRBJ1-2	ASSTSDRGHFYGYT
TRBV20-1	TRBJ2-1	SAHEYYEQF
TRBV6-5	TRBJ1-6	AAKGRYNSPLH
TRBV9	TRBJ2-3	ASSARGSGTDTQY
TRBV3-1/TRBV3-2	TRBJ2-2	ASSQTGMNTGELF
TRBV5-1	TRBJ2-3	ASSLGQAPDTQY
TRBV6-2/TRBV6-3	TRBJ2-7	ASSYGDRAAYEQY
TRBV6-5	TRBJ2-1	ASRQYRGNEQF
TRBV19	TRBJ1-2	ASSIRGRKGYT
TRBV6-1	TRBJ2-3	ASRRGGTDTQY
TRBV5-4	TRBJ2-5	ASSRGYQETQY
TRBV7-9	TRBJ2-4	ASSSPTGEADIQY
TRBV27	TRBJ2-7	ASSPGTSGGSPYEQY
TRBV5-1	TRBJ1-1	ASSFGWGGQGHHTEAF
TRBV30	TRBJ2-3	AWSTGIGPDTQY
TRBV10-2	TRBJ2-1	ASTTGTGSYNEQF
TRBV2	TRBJ1-6	ASRDRQGTSNSPLH
TRBV3-1/TRBV3-2	TRBJ2-7	ASSQYGTGVEQY
TRBV7-3	TRBJ2-7	ASSLYFGGDYEQY
TRBV15	TRBJ1-6	ATSRDQGSPLH
TRBV18	TRBJ2-7	ASSDRTGTRTPLSYEQY
TRBV27	TRBJ2-6	ASALSAGANVLT
TRBV6-6	TRBJ2-1	ASSYKNPGVNEQF
TRBV7-2	TRBJ2-5	ASSLIAQETQY
TRBV15	TRBJ1-5	ATSRDLRGPGQGGQPQH
TRBV14	TRBJ1-6	ASSPRGRGPYNSPLH
TRBV5-1	TRBJ1-1	ASSLVQGPDTEAF
TRBV27	TRBJ1-2	ASSSYGTANGYT
TRBV5-1	TRBJ2-7	ASSPGDREVYEQY
TRBV27	TRBJ2-3	ASSLSVGGDTQY
TRBV9	TRBJ2-7	ASSVKSDRGIGEQY
TRBV12-2	TRBJ2-3	ASRRSGLAGRRPTDTQY
TRBV5-6	TRBJ1-2	ASLELGRGNYGYT